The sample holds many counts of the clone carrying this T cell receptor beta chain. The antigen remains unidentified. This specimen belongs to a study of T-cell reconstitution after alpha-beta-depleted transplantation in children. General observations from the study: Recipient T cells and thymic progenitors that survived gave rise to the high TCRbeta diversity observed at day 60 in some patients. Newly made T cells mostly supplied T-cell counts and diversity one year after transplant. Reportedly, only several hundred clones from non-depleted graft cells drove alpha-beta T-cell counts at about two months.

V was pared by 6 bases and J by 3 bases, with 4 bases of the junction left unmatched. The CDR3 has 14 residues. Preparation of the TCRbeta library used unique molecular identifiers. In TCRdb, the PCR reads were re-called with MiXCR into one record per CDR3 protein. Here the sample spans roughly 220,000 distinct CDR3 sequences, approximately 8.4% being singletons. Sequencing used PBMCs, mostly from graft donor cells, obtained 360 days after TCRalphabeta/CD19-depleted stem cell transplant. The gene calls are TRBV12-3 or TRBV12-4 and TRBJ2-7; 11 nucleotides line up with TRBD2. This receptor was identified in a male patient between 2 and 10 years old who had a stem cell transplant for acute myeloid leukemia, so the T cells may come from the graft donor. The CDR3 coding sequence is TGTGCCAGCAGCCCGACTAGCGGGAACTACGAGCAGTACTTC. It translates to CASSPTSGNYEQYF.